The T cell receptor (beta chain) described here comes from a study of blood T cell repertoires in COVID-19. Germline assignment: CDR1 SGHVS and CDR2 FNYEAQ. The CDR3 spans 15 residues. V shed 1 base, J shed 4 bases, and the junction held 5 bases outside the gene matches. TCRdb keeps only in-frame clones here, not all; method: immunoSEQ multiplex PCR. The sample has 190,000 or so clones, about 90% seen once. Across 24 US areas, participants ranged in age from about 18 to 90 years. The sample comprised PBMCs or T cells enriched from blood (not recorded which). The sequence derives from a woman aged 25 to 39 who had recovered from COVID-19. The chain uses TRBV7-6 and TRBJ2-7; 9 bases line up with TRBD1. In nucleotides, the CDR3 is TGTGCCAGCAGCTTAGACTGGGGACAGGGTTACGAGCAGTACTTC. It encodes CASSLDWGQGYEQYF.